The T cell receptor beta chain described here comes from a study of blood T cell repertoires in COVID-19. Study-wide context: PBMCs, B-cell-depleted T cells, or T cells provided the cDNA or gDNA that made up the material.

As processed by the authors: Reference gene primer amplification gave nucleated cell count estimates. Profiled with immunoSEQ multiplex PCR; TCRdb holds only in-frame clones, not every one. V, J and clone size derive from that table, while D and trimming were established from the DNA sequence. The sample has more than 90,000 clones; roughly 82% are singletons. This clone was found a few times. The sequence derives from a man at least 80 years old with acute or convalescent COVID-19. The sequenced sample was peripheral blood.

In DNA form, the CDR3 reads TGTGCCTGGAGCGCAGGGTTGAATTCACCCCTCCACTTT. Its protein product is CAWSAGLNSPLHF. The chain recombines TRBV30 with TRBJ1-6; weak D call: TRBD1 (5 bases). CDR1 GTSNPN and CDR2 SVGIG come from the germline V gene (reference sequence). Trimming took off 3 bases at V and 7 bases at J, with 10 bases between the two ends. The CDR3 covers 13 residues.